Each of the 21 T cell receptor beta chains below was sequenced from the same sample in a study of T cell repertoires in cytomegalovirus infection (dated by TCRdb to between 2017 and 2020). Sequencing was carried out with an Illumina HiSeq 1500. In-frame beta chains were kept once TCRdb had trimmed the public reads at Q25 with fastp and called clones with MiXCR. Rows with a matching CDR3 protein are joined into one entry that keeps the most common DNA and genes. This sample lists roughly 630,000 distinct CDR3 sequences; approximately 24% were detected once. The ten largest clones add up to 8% of the sample. Sequencing used CD8+ T cells from PBMCs. The receptors stem from a human donor in good health (CMV status not recorded). Some clones in this sample may be carry-over from other donors' samples.

The gene calls are TRBV29-1 and TRBJ1-2, with D perhaps TRBD1 (6 bases). The V gene's germline CDR1 is SQVTM and CDR2 ANQGSEA. V dropped 3 bases and J dropped 7 bases, with 18 bases sitting between them. The CDR3 covers 14 residues. CDR3 nucleotide sequence: TGCAGCGTTGAGGGGGGCCAGCTCAGGGGTGGCTACACCTTC. Residues: CSVEGGQLRGGYTF.

The CDR3 bases are TGTGCCAGCAACTTCGACAGGGGGCTCGATGAGCAGTTCTTC. It specifies CASNFDRGLDEQFF. The V gene is TRBV7-6, the J gene TRBJ2-1; 10 bases are a match to TRBD1. From germline, CDR1 is SGHVS and CDR2 FNYEAQ. The CDR3 covers 14 residues. The trim removed 7 bases at V and 8 bases at J, leaving 8 bases unmatched.

The CDR3 bases are TGTGCTAGTGGTTTGGCCCGACACAATGAGCAGTTCTTC. This gives the protein CASGLARHNEQFF. V usage is TRBV12-5 and J usage is TRBJ2-1; D gene uncertain. This CDR3 spans 13 amino acids. Germline CDR1 reads LGHNT; CDR2 reads FRNRAP. The V gene lost 1 base and the J gene lost 5 bases, with 6 bases spanning the gap.

This clonotype has ten or more counts. J is TRBJ2-3 and V is TRBV29-1; 8 nucleotides align to TRBD2. Germline CDR1 is SQVTM and CDR2 is ANQGSEA. CDR3 length: 15 amino acids. After removal of 0 bases from V and 2 bases from J, the junction contained 4 bases not matched to a gene. The CDR3 coding sequence is TGCAGCGTTGAAGAGCGGGGGGATCTCACAGATACGCAGTATTTT. Translated, it gives CSVEERGDLTDTQYF.

This clonotype was recorded at least ten times. The genes are TRBV6-6 and TRBJ1-2, with 9 bases lining up with TRBD1. CDR1 is MNHNY, CDR2 SVGAGI, per germline (reference sequence). This CDR3 has 15 residues. Trimming at V came to 7 bases and at J to 4 bases, leaving 10 bases not matched to a gene. The CDR3 bases are TGTGCCAGCACCCCCTGGACAGGGGCCTCCTATGGCTACACCTTC. The encoded protein is CASTPWTGASYGYTF.

The V and J genes are TRBV28 and TRBJ2-7, with D maybe TRBD2 (6 bases). CDR3 length: 14 residues. Germline CDR1 reads MDHEN; CDR2 reads SYDVKM. The V end was cut by 3 bases, the J end by 2 bases, with 11 bases between. The CDR3 region is CASSFRGSAYEQYV. CDR3 DNA: TGTGCCAGCAGTTTCCGGGGGAGTGCCTACGAGCAGTACGTC.

This chain connects TRBV12-3 or TRBV12-4 to TRBJ2-5; TRBD2 might be the D (5 bases). The CDR3 contains 15 residues. V was trimmed by 6 bases and J by 2 bases, leaving 16 bases between them. The DNA of the CDR3 is TGTGCCAGCAGCCTCGAGGGATTTCAACAAGAGACCCAGTACTTC. Protein sequence: CASSLEGFQQETQYF.

V gene TRBV5-1 combines with J gene TRBJ2-1; TRBD2 aligns across 11 bases. Germline CDR1 is SGHRS and CDR2 is YFSETQ. This CDR3 contains 16 residues. V was clipped by 4 bases and J by 7 bases; unmatched bases: 10. CDR3 nucleotide sequence: TGCGCCAGCAGCAAACATAGCGGGGGGGCAATTAATGAGCAGTTCTTC. Protein: CASSKHSGGAINEQFF.

The rearrangement links TRBV23-1 to TRBJ2-1; the match to TRBD2 covers 11 bases. TRBV23-1 is labeled an ORF, and its function is uncertain. This CDR3 is built from 18 residues. With V trimmed by 2 bases and J by 4 bases, 10 bases remained unmatched. The CDR3 region is CASSQADHSGGAYNEQFF. The CDR3 DNA is TGCGCCAGCAGTCAAGCTGACCATAGCGGGGGGGCTTACAATGAGCAGTTCTTC.

The genes are TRBV4-3 and TRBJ2-4; D not resolved. The CDR3 is 15 amino acids. CDR1 and CDR2 (germline): LGHNA, YSLEER. Trimming removed 0 bases from V and 9 bases from J, with 15 bases in between. This CDR3 reads CASSQDSVPQSIQYF. In DNA, the CDR3 is TGCGCCAGCAGCCAAGATTCGGTCCCCCAAAGCATTCAGTACTTC.

The chain links TRBV6-5 to TRBJ2-1, with 8 bases matching TRBD2. The trim removed 8 bases at V and 9 bases at J, leaving 9 bases unmatched. The CDR3 runs to 13 residues. Germline V gene data show CDR1 as MNHEY and CDR2 as SVGAGI. This CDR3 is CASAPVAGGEQFF. Written as DNA, the CDR3 is TGTGCCAGCGCCCCTGTCGCGGGAGGTGAGCAGTTCTTC.

This clonotype was counted many times. The CDR3 sequence: CASSLGRANNEQFF. In nucleotides, the CDR3 is TGTGCCAGCAGCTTGGGAAGGGCTAACAATGAGCAGTTCTTC. The gene calls are TRBV5-6 and TRBJ2-1; D gene uncertain. CDR1 SGHDT and CDR2 YYEEEE come from the germline V gene. CDR3 length: 14 residues. V lost 0 bases to trimming and J lost 5 bases, with 9 bases between them.

V and J are TRBV11-3 and TRBJ2-2, with D unresolved. The CDR3 covers 14 residues. V was shortened by 0 bases and J by 5 bases, with 7 bases between the two germline ends. Germline assignment: CDR1 SGHNT and CDR2 YENEEA. The CDR3 loop reads CASSLDSGTGELFF. The CDR3 nucleotides read TGTGCCAGCAGCTTAGACTCGGGTACCGGGGAGCTGTTTTTT.

This chain connects TRBV29-1 to TRBJ1-1; 7 bases line up with TRBD1. The junction had 6 bases not matched to a gene; V was cut back by 2 bases and J by 6 bases. Germline assignment: CDR1 SQVTM and CDR2 ANQGSEA. This CDR3 region has 13 residues. CDR3 protein: CSVENGTGAEAFF. DNA of the CDR3: TGCAGCGTTGAAAATGGAACAGGGGCTGAAGCTTTCTTT. The whole variable domain, filled in from reference TRBV29-1 and TRBJ1-1, reads SAVISQKPSRDICQRGTSLTIQCQVDSQVTMMFWYRQQPGQSLTLIATANQGSEATYESGFVIDKFPISRPNLTFSTLTVSNMSPEDSSIYLCSVENGTGAEAFFGQGTRLTVV.

This clonotype has a handful of counts. The rearrangement joins TRBV12-3 or TRBV12-4 to TRBJ2-2; no clear D gene. The CDR3 is made up of 15 amino acids. With 7 bases removed from V and 0 bases from J, the gap between germline ends came to 12 bases. In nucleotides, the CDR3 is TGTGCCAGCACAGGACCGCAGCCGAACACCGGGGAGCTGTTTTTT. Amino acid sequence: CASTGPQPNTGELFF.

This clonotype was recorded a few times. This chain links TRBV7-9 with TRBJ2-7, with 9 positions matching TRBD1. CDR1 and CDR2 from the germline V gene are SEHNR and FQNEAQ (reference sequence). V lost 4 bases, J lost 3 bases, and 10 bases stayed unmatched. CDR3 size: 16 residues. The CDR3 bases are TGTGCCAGCAGCTCTGCTCTACAGGGGGCGGGCTACGAGCAGTACTTC. Translated, it gives CASSSALQGAGYEQYF. Looking up the rest from reference TRBV7-9 and TRBJ2-7 gives the full variable domain: DTGVSQNPRHKITKRGQNVTFRCDPISEHNRLYWYRQTLGQGPEFLTYFQNEAQLEKSRLLSDRFSAERPKGSFSTLEIQRTEQGDSAMYLCASSSALQGAGYEQYFGPGTRLTVT.

The chain combines TRBV10-3 with TRBJ2-7; possible D gene TRBD1, 6 bases. CDR3 length equals 14 residues. Trimming stripped 4 bases from V and 1 base from J, with 11 bases between. CDR1 ENHRY and CDR2 SYGVKD come from the germline V gene. Here the CDR3 DNA reads TGTGCCATCAGTGTTCGGGACAATTCCTACGAGCAGTACTTC. It translates to CAISVRDNSYEQYF.

The CDR3 here is CASSCSDRARDIQYF. The CDR3 bases are TGTGCCAGCAGTTGCTCGGACAGGGCGAGGGACATTCAGTACTTC. V gene TRBV6-5 combines with J gene TRBJ2-4, with 8 bases aligning to TRBD1. The germline CDR1 and CDR2 sequences are MNHEY and SVGAGI. V gave up 4 bases and J gave up 8 bases; unmatched junction bases: 10. The length of the CDR3 is 15 residues.

The J gene is TRBJ2-7, the V gene TRBV6-5; 12 bases are shared with TRBD1. CDR1 and CDR2 (germline): MNHEY, SVGAGI. The CDR3 has 14 residues. V shed 6 bases, J shed 4 bases, and the junction held 4 bases outside the gene matches. This CDR3 reads CASSRDRGRYEQYV. DNA of the CDR3: TGTGCCAGCAGCCGGGACAGGGGGCGTTACGAGCAGTACGTC.

CDR3 bases: TGTGCCAGCAGCGCAGCCCTAGCGGGGCTTCGCTCCTACGAGCAGTACGTC. As protein: CASSAALAGLRSYEQYV. The chain has TRBV7-9 and TRBJ2-7; 9 bases are a match to TRBD2. With 5 bases clipped from V and 0 bases from J, the junction kept 11 bases outside the gene matches. This CDR3 has 17 amino acids. The germline CDR1 and CDR2 sequences are SEHNR and FQNEAQ (reference sequence).

V is TRBV7-9 and J is TRBJ1-4; possible D gene TRBD1, 5 bases. The CDR3 is 16 residues long. Per the germline V gene, CDR1 is SEHNR and CDR2 is FQNEAQ (reference sequence). Trimming removed 4 bases at V and 1 base at J, with 13 bases between. The CDR3 DNA reads TGTGCCAGCAGCTCGTTCCAGGGAGGAACTAATGAAAAACTGTTTTTT. This sequence encodes CASSSFQGGTNEKLFF.